A selection of T cell receptor beta chains follows, all from one sample in a study of blood T cell repertoires in COVID-19. Generated by immunoSEQ multiplex PCR, the TCRdb table keeps only in-frame clones and is missing some. Seen here are about 270,000 clones, approximately 86% observed once, and the top ten hold roughly 9.8%. The material sequenced was peripheral blood. The receptors come from a man in his forties who had recovered from COVID-19. Each CDR3 is given with its conserved first and last residue. Fields, in order: clone size, CDR3 length, J gene, V gene, D gene, CDR3 protein. The D gene is left open where the match is weak. Where a row states a size, it is once, few, many or the class of an expanded clone; other rows omit it.

clone size: .; CDR3 length: 15; J gene: TRBJ2-3; V gene: TRBV5-8; D gene: TRBD2; CDR3 protein: CASSGGLAVHGTQYF
clone size: .; CDR3 length: 20; J gene: TRBJ2-1; V gene: TRBV13; D gene: TRBD2; CDR3 protein: CASRSRRDPRGGAAYNEQFF
clone size: .; CDR3 length: 11; J gene: TRBJ1-1; V gene: TRBV20-1; D gene: .; CDR3 protein: CSAMGATEAFF
clone size: .; CDR3 length: 13; J gene: TRBJ1-2; V gene: TRBV9; D gene: .; CDR3 protein: CASSGRRGDGYTF
clone size: .; CDR3 length: 16; J gene: TRBJ1-3; V gene: TRBV7-2; D gene: .; CDR3 protein: CASSLTTPLYTLPIYF
clone size: .; CDR3 length: 15; J gene: TRBJ2-1; V gene: TRBV19; D gene: TRBD1; CDR3 protein: CASSILGQLNNEQFF
clone size: .; CDR3 length: 18; J gene: TRBJ2-3; V gene: TRBV18; D gene: .; CDR3 protein: CASSPYGGGGRSTDTQYF
clone size: .; CDR3 length: 16; J gene: TRBJ2-2; V gene: TRBV7-9; D gene: .; CDR3 protein: CASIIIRTGNTGELFF
clone size: once; CDR3 length: 15; J gene: TRBJ2-3; V gene: TRBV5-1; D gene: .; CDR3 protein: CASSLVGAPEDTQYF
clone size: .; CDR3 length: 18; J gene: TRBJ2-7; V gene: TRBV9; D gene: TRBD2; CDR3 protein: CASSPRTSGGGFSYEQYF
clone size: .; CDR3 length: 13; J gene: TRBJ1-1; V gene: TRBV12-3/TRBV12-4; D gene: .; CDR3 protein: CASSFPGYTEAFF
clone size: .; CDR3 length: 18; J gene: TRBJ2-1; V gene: TRBV23-1; D gene: TRBD2; CDR3 protein: CASSPPQTLAGGPDEQFF
clone size: few; CDR3 length: 14; J gene: TRBJ1-2; V gene: TRBV10-2; D gene: TRBD1; CDR3 protein: CASSEFLTGTGLAF
clone size: .; CDR3 length: 17; J gene: TRBJ1-1; V gene: TRBV14; D gene: .; CDR3 protein: CASSRFFMAGPNTEAFF
clone size: .; CDR3 length: 15; J gene: TRBJ2-2; V gene: TRBV11-2; D gene: TRBD1; CDR3 protein: CASSLQTGSAGELFF
clone size: .; CDR3 length: 14; J gene: TRBJ1-4; V gene: TRBV19; D gene: TRBD1; CDR3 protein: CASRVTGYKEKLFF
clone size: .; CDR3 length: 15; J gene: TRBJ1-2; V gene: TRBV19; D gene: .; CDR3 protein: CASTHRGGTGTGYTF
clone size: once; CDR3 length: 14; J gene: TRBJ2-5; V gene: TRBV6-6; D gene: .; CDR3 protein: CASSYWGGLETQYF
clone size: few; CDR3 length: 15; J gene: TRBJ2-1; V gene: TRBV19; D gene: .; CDR3 protein: CASSIMARSYNEQFF
clone size: .; CDR3 length: 13; J gene: TRBJ2-7; V gene: TRBV27; D gene: TRBD1; CDR3 protein: CASRTGGTYEQYF
clone size: few; CDR3 length: 15; J gene: TRBJ1-1; V gene: TRBV6-5; D gene: .; CDR3 protein: CATAPGVFMNTEAFF
clone size: .; CDR3 length: 19; J gene: TRBJ2-1; V gene: TRBV3-1/TRBV3-2; D gene: .; CDR3 protein: CASSQVPRGVGGRSNEQFF
clone size: once; CDR3 length: 14; J gene: TRBJ2-3; V gene: TRBV7-9; D gene: .; CDR3 protein: CASSSGGSTDTQYF
clone size: once; CDR3 length: 15; J gene: TRBJ2-2; V gene: TRBV5-8; D gene: .; CDR3 protein: CASSLEGRVAGELFF
clone size: .; CDR3 length: 14; J gene: TRBJ2-5; V gene: TRBV6-5; D gene: TRBD2; CDR3 protein: CASGRTSGKETQYF
clone size: .; CDR3 length: 13; J gene: TRBJ2-5; V gene: TRBV7-7; D gene: .; CDR3 protein: CASSRQAQETQYF
clone size: .; CDR3 length: 17; J gene: TRBJ2-2; V gene: TRBV27; D gene: TRBD1; CDR3 protein: CASKHSLGTANTGELFF
clone size: .; CDR3 length: 16; J gene: TRBJ2-3; V gene: TRBV9; D gene: TRBD2; CDR3 protein: CASSPTAGGYTDTQYF
clone size: .; CDR3 length: 15; J gene: TRBJ2-1; V gene: TRBV24-1; D gene: .; CDR3 protein: CATSESGHSYNEQFF
clone size: .; CDR3 length: 15; J gene: TRBJ2-3; V gene: TRBV27; D gene: TRBD2; CDR3 protein: CASSLDGGGTDTQYF
clone size: .; CDR3 length: 13; J gene: TRBJ2-3; V gene: TRBV6-6; D gene: .; CDR3 protein: CASIGQGRNTQYF
clone size: .; CDR3 length: 14; J gene: TRBJ2-1; V gene: TRBV5-4; D gene: TRBD1; CDR3 protein: CASNRQGADNEQFF
clone size: .; CDR3 length: 17; J gene: TRBJ2-2; V gene: TRBV14; D gene: TRBD1; CDR3 protein: CASSQDGGQGSTGELFF
clone size: .; CDR3 length: 15; J gene: TRBJ2-7; V gene: TRBV18; D gene: TRBD1; CDR3 protein: CASSSRQGVSYEQYF
clone size: .; CDR3 length: 16; J gene: TRBJ2-1; V gene: TRBV6-4; D gene: .; CDR3 protein: CAITASGLASYNEQFF
clone size: .; CDR3 length: 15; J gene: TRBJ2-6; V gene: TRBV7-8; D gene: .; CDR3 protein: CASSRTLSGANVLTF
clone size: .; CDR3 length: 13; J gene: TRBJ1-2; V gene: TRBV5-6; D gene: .; CDR3 protein: CASSQKDSLRDTF
clone size: .; CDR3 length: 13; J gene: TRBJ1-5; V gene: TRBV6-5; D gene: .; CDR3 protein: CASSLLSGRPQHF
clone size: .; CDR3 length: 16; J gene: TRBJ1-1; V gene: TRBV15; D gene: TRBD1; CDR3 protein: CATSRRTGTGGAGAFF
clone size: .; CDR3 length: 18; J gene: TRBJ2-1; V gene: TRBV27; D gene: TRBD2; CDR3 protein: CASSLHTSGRTPFGEQFF
clone size: .; CDR3 length: 13; J gene: TRBJ2-5; V gene: TRBV5-1; D gene: .; CDR3 protein: CASSLGGKETQYF
clone size: .; CDR3 length: 12; J gene: TRBJ2-7; V gene: TRBV5-6; D gene: .; CDR3 protein: CASSLSPREQYF